This record covers a single TCR beta chain. What this receptor recognizes is not known. The record has no base qualities; no much larger clone is one base away. CD8 naive samples were CD45RO-negative cells positively selected for CCR7, giving a CD45RA+CCR7+ population that excluded TemRA cells. The donors were healthy, HIV-negative adults with no recently reported acute infections or vaccinations. Every donor was a Caucasian adult residing in Nashville, Tennessee, USA. Blood was collected by leukapheresis, and PBMCs were isolated by Ficoll-Histopaque density gradient centrifugation and then cryopreserved in liquid nitrogen vapor phase. Analytical flow cytometry was used to check the purity and quantity of each magnetically sorted T cell population. Genomic DNA was isolated from every sorted fraction and measured by UV absorbance on a Nanodrop 2000c. The data were taken from a study of shared clonotypes between healthy human individuals (dated by TCRdb to about 2020). In the study overall: The cohort comprised a couple of women and a few men aged 18 to 49 years. To estimate repertoire size and how much clonotypes are shared between individuals, the study performed deep sequencing of blood TCR repertoires from roughly five healthy adults. Per donor, leukapheresis produced somewhere between about 0.85 and 10 billion PBMCs. To increase sequencing depth and limit assay-specific biases, TCR repertoire library preparation and sequencing were carried out by different laboratories using diverse techniques. Per donor, three plates each were used for CD4 naive and CD4 memory, two for CD8 naive, and one for CD8 memory. General conclusions and limits of the study: Rarefaction of sorted-subset datasets indicated incomplete sequencing despite the large sequencing depth. Naive subsets generally had larger estimated clonotype richness than memory subsets did. Based on pairwise subsampling, the degree of clonotype sharing among donors was expected to be affected by sequencing depth. Approximately 5% of naive CD4, roughly 3.5% of naive CD8, approximately 2% of memory CD4, and approximately 0.4% of memory CD8 clonotypes were shared across a few donors. Because the study included a small number of donors, the genetic and exposure-history diversity represented was limited. Sampling was restricted to blood, and TCR repertoires in tissue are likely to differ from TCR repertoires in blood. Higher generation probabilities were observed for clonotypes shared by all four sorted-subset donors than for non-shared clonotypes.

Including the terminal cysteine and phenylalanine, the CDR3 comprises 16 residues. CDR3 DNA only is kept here, 48 bases in frame from base 1. Trimming removed 2 bases from V and 9 bases from J, leaving 22 bases between the germline ends. CDR1 and CDR2 were assigned from the germline V gene as MGHRA and YSYEKL. TCR CDR3 regions were amplified from genomic DNA by multiplex PCR using the deep immunoSEQ assay. For each cell subset, the extracted genomic DNA was distributed evenly across all wells of several immunoSEQ 96-well plates, and each plate served as one replicate. For sorted subsets, approximately 210 ng genomic DNA, equal to 25,000 to 35,000 T cell genomes, was loaded into each replicate PCR. Purified libraries were quantified with a Qubit 3.0 fluorometer, sized on a Bioanalyzer 2100, and re-quantified with the KAPA Library Quantification kit. Each immunoSEQ 96-well plate was sequenced on its own single-read 150-cycle Illumina NextSeq 550 flow cell. As for the original processing: Because the immunoSEQ output included only junctional sequences and no quality scores, the filtering could not be the same as the filtering used for full-length reads. Sequences were annotated with PyIR, a Python wrapper for IgBLAST v1.9, using IMGT germline references to assign V/J genes and CDR3. Reads were filtered out if the reads had weak V/J assignments (E-value above 1e-6), no CDR3, stop codons, out-of-frame junctions, or ambiguous translated residues. V3J clonotypes were defined as sequences sharing the same inferred V gene, J gene, and CDR3 amino acid sequence. Percentage overlap between repertoires was computed as shared unique clonotypes divided by the size of the smaller repertoire. Three approaches were used to assess repertoire richness: RTK rarefaction, the Chao1 estimator, and Recon v2.1 estimates of unobserved clonotypes. For all TCRbeta clonotypes obtained by the gDNA method from a few donors, generation probabilities were computed with OLGA. Drawn from immuneACCESS, this table holds only the in-frame rearrangements with V and J called that TCRdb kept. Clones are partly lost; checked studies trace under half to an unresolved V gene and leave the rest unexplained. The D gene and trimming were derived from the DNA, and the V and J assignments and clone size from that table. The sample table contains about 2.1 million clones; only one count was recorded for about 94% of them. Approximately 1.7% of the sample goes to the ten largest clones.

The chain is assembled from TRBV4-1 and TRBJ2-5; the D gene is perhaps TRBD1, from 6 matching bases. The source of this sequence is a man between 18 and 35 years old in good health. Some clones in this sample may be carry-over from other donors' samples. Specimen: naive CD8+ T cells from PBMCs. The cell subset or site tag for this specimen amounts to: CD45RA+CCR7+. This receptor carries the CDR3 CASSQPFGTQGQSQYF. The DNA sequence follows: TGCGCCAGCAGCCAACCGTTTGGGACACAGGGCCAGTCCCAGTACTTC.